This is a list of T cell receptor beta chains from one sample in a study of OX40 agonist ivuxolimab in advanced cancers. Sequencing used immunoSEQ multiplex PCR; TCRdb keeps in-frame clones, though not all of them. The table includes more than 50,000 clones, roughly 77% detected once. The sample here was CD4+ or CD8+ T cells sorted from blood, taken in a trial of the OX40 agonist ivuxolimab. These TCRs come from an adult with an advanced solid tumor such as melanoma, head and neck, liver or kidney cancer. Each CDR3 is given with its conserved first and last residue. D genes are given only for firm matches.

D gene | J gene | V gene | CDR3 DNA | CDR3 protein
TRBD1 | TRBJ1-2 | TRBV4-1 | TGCGCCAGCAGCCATCCCGGACAGGTCTATGGCTACACCTTC | CASSHPGQVYGYTF
. | TRBJ2-6 | TRBV7-2 | TGTGCCAGCAGCTTTCAGGCTTTCTCTGGGGCCAACGTCCTGACTTTC | CASSFQAFSGANVLTF
TRBD1 | TRBJ1-2 | TRBV19 | TGTGCCAGTAGTATGATAGGGGGACAGCGACGGTATGGCTACACCTTC | CASSMIGGQRRYGYTF
. | TRBJ2-4 | TRBV7-9 | TGTGCCAGCTCGGGGGGCGAGGGTAACATTCAGTACTTC | CASSGGEGNIQYF
. | TRBJ2-6 | TRBV5-1 | TGCGCCAGCAGCTCTGTGTGGGTCTCTGGGGCCAACGTCCTGACTTTC | CASSSVWVSGANVLTF
TRBD1 | TRBJ2-7 | TRBV7-9 | TGTGCCTTCGAGGGGGCGATGGACGAGCAGTACTTC | CAFEGAMDEQYF
TRBD1 | TRBJ1-2 | TRBV28 | TGTGCCAGCAGTTTAGGTTTTGCGAGGACAGGACCCTATAGAGGCTATGGCTACACCTTC | CASSLGFARTGPYRGYGYTF
TRBD2 | TRBJ2-2 | TRBV11-3 | TGTGCCAGCAGGCGACTAGCGGGTTTAACCGGGGAGCTGTTTTTT | CASRRLAGLTGELFF
TRBD1 | TRBJ1-6 | TRBV9 | TGTGCCAGCAGCGGGACAGGCGGAAATTCACCCCTCCACTTT | CASSGTGGNSPLHF
TRBD1 | TRBJ2-1 | TRBV7-9 | TGTGCCAGCAGCCCCGGGACAGCAGGTGCCTACAATGAGCAGTTCTTC | CASSPGTAGAYNEQFF
TRBD1 | TRBJ1-1 | TRBV27 | TGTGCCAGCAGTTCAGGGACAGGGGCGAACACTGAAGCTTTCTTT | CASSSGTGANTEAFF
. | TRBJ2-6 | TRBV27 | TGTGCCAGCAGCCCACAGGGCCCTGGGGCCAACGTCCTGACTTTC | CASSPQGPGANVLTF
TRBD2 | TRBJ2-7 | TRBV7-3 | TGTGCCAGCAGCTTAATCCGGCGGGAGGAGACCTACGAGCAGTACTTC | CASSLIRREETYEQYF
TRBD2 | TRBJ2-3 | TRBV18 | TGTGCCAGCTCCCACCAGCGGGGGACAGATACGCAGTATTTT | CASSHQRGTDTQYF